The rows below give T cell receptor beta chains drawn from one sample of a study of graft-versus-host responses after intestinal transplantation. Their antigens are not known. Profiling relied on immunoSEQ multiplex PCR, and the TCRdb table lists in-frame clones only, not all of them. The repertoire holds approximately 50,000 clones, with less than 85% as singletons. Sequenced material: unstimulated CD4+ T cells sorted from spleen or lymph node cells, taken before transplant. These receptor sequences come from a human donor who was the organ donor for an intestinal transplant. Each CDR3 is given with its conserved first and last residue. Each record gives: D gene, V gene, J gene, clone size, CDR3 protein, CDR3 DNA. The D gene is left open where the match is weak. Not every row has a clone size; where given, it reads once, few, many or a size class.

D gene: TRBD1
V gene: TRBV6-5
J gene: TRBJ1-6
clone size: NA
CDR3 protein: CASSQGAHNSPLHF
CDR3 DNA: TGTGCCAGCAGTCAGGGGGCGCATAATTCACCCCTCCACTTT

D gene: TRBD2
V gene: TRBV30
J gene: TRBJ2-7
clone size: NA
CDR3 protein: CAGRRLAGNPYEQYF
CDR3 DNA: TGTGCCGGACGTAGACTAGCGGGAAACCCCTACGAGCAGTACTTC

D gene: TRBD2
V gene: TRBV5-4
J gene: TRBJ2-3
clone size: NA
CDR3 protein: CASSPTSGGFTDTQYF
CDR3 DNA: TGTGCCAGCAGCCCGACTAGCGGGGGATTCACAGATACGCAGTATTTT

D gene: TRBD1
V gene: TRBV9
J gene: TRBJ1-2
clone size: NA
CDR3 protein: CASSVPGTGLFGYTF
CDR3 DNA: TGTGCCAGCAGCGTCCCCGGGACAGGACTGTTCGGCTACACCTTC

D gene: NA
V gene: TRBV5-8
J gene: TRBJ1-1
clone size: NA
CDR3 protein: CASSFSGRWNTEAFF
CDR3 DNA: TGTGCCAGCAGCTTCTCTGGACGGTGGAACACTGAAGCTTTCTTT

D gene: NA
V gene: TRBV7-8
J gene: TRBJ1-5
clone size: NA
CDR3 protein: CASSSPNYGRESWPQHF
CDR3 DNA: TGTGCCAGCAGCTCTCCCAACTATGGACGGGAGAGTTGGCCCCAGCATTTT

D gene: NA
V gene: TRBV12-5
J gene: TRBJ2-1
clone size: once
CDR3 protein: CASGQTAAYNEQFF
CDR3 DNA: TGTGCTAGTGGCCAGACAGCTGCGTACAATGAGCAGTTCTTC

D gene: NA
V gene: TRBV10-2
J gene: TRBJ2-5
clone size: NA
CDR3 protein: CASSDPQETQYF
CDR3 DNA: TGCGCCAGCAGTGACCCCCAAGAGACCCAGTACTTC

D gene: NA
V gene: TRBV5-4
J gene: TRBJ2-5
clone size: NA
CDR3 protein: CASSLKREETQYF
CDR3 DNA: TGTGCCAGCAGCTTAAAGCGAGAGGAGACCCAGTACTTC

D gene: NA
V gene: TRBV29-1
J gene: TRBJ1-3
clone size: NA
CDR3 protein: CSVRTSAGSGNTIYF
CDR3 DNA: TGCAGCGTTAGGACCAGCGCCGGCTCTGGAAACACCATATATTTT

D gene: NA
V gene: TRBV20-1
J gene: TRBJ2-7
clone size: NA
CDR3 protein: CSARQGYEQYF
CDR3 DNA: TGCAGTGCTAGACAGGGTTACGAGCAGTACTTC

D gene: TRBD1
V gene: TRBV13
J gene: TRBJ1-2
clone size: once
CDR3 protein: CASSWDRKNYGYTF
CDR3 DNA: TGTGCCAGCAGCTGGGACAGAAAAAACTATGGCTACACCTTC

D gene: NA
V gene: TRBV7-9
J gene: TRBJ1-1
clone size: NA
CDR3 protein: CASSLDGPVRAFF
CDR3 DNA: TGTGCCAGCAGCTTAGACGGCCCCGTCCGAGCTTTCTTT

D gene: TRBD2
V gene: TRBV6-4
J gene: TRBJ2-1
clone size: NA
CDR3 protein: CASRKPRTSGGPYNEQFF
CDR3 DNA: TGTGCCAGCAGGAAACCGCGGACTAGCGGAGGCCCTTACAATGAGCAGTTCTTC

D gene: TRBD2
V gene: TRBV4-1
J gene: TRBJ2-5
clone size: NA
CDR3 protein: CASSHQLAGQETQYF
CDR3 DNA: TGCGCCAGCAGCCACCAGCTAGCGGGACAAGAGACCCAGTACTTC

D gene: NA
V gene: TRBV6-5
J gene: TRBJ1-5
clone size: NA
CDR3 protein: CASSPSGDQPQHF
CDR3 DNA: TGTGCCAGCAGCCCTTCGGGGGATCAGCCCCAGCATTTT

D gene: NA
V gene: TRBV5-4
J gene: TRBJ1-2
clone size: few
CDR3 protein: CASSLGGGLNYGYTF
CDR3 DNA: TGTGCCAGCAGCTTGGGCGGGGGTCTTAACTATGGCTACACCTTC

D gene: TRBD1
V gene: TRBV5-1
J gene: TRBJ1-2
clone size: NA
CDR3 protein: CASSQGANYGYTF
CDR3 DNA: TGCGCCAGCTCACAGGGGGCTAACTATGGCTACACCTTC

D gene: NA
V gene: TRBV2
J gene: TRBJ1-5
clone size: NA
CDR3 protein: CASRDGISNQPQHF
CDR3 DNA: TGTGCCAGCAGGGACGGCATTAGCAATCAGCCCCAGCATTTT

D gene: TRBD2
V gene: TRBV4-2
J gene: TRBJ2-3
clone size: NA
CDR3 protein: CASSLVPGLAARSTDTQYF
CDR3 DNA: TGTGCCAGCAGCCTCGTACCGGGACTAGCGGCCCGTAGCACAGATACGCAGTATTTT

D gene: NA
V gene: TRBV7-8
J gene: TRBJ1-2
clone size: NA
CDR3 protein: CASSLAGAGGYTF
CDR3 DNA: TGTGCCAGCAGCTTAGCGGGGGCGGGTGGCTACACCTTC

D gene: NA
V gene: TRBV7-9
J gene: TRBJ2-7
clone size: NA
CDR3 protein: CASSGQTNYEQYF
CDR3 DNA: TGTGCCAGCTCTGGACAGACAAACTACGAGCAGTACTTC

D gene: TRBD2
V gene: TRBV5-4
J gene: TRBJ2-5
clone size: NA
CDR3 protein: CASSVVGRGGRETQYF
CDR3 DNA: TGTGCCAGCAGTGTCGTGGGGCGGGGGGGCCGAGAGACCCAGTACTTC

D gene: NA
V gene: TRBV10-3
J gene: TRBJ2-3
clone size: NA
CDR3 protein: CAISEGMSPQGAGDTQYF
CDR3 DNA: TGTGCCATCAGTGAGGGGATGAGCCCACAGGGAGCCGGAGATACGCAGTATTTT

D gene: NA
V gene: TRBV14
J gene: TRBJ2-6
clone size: NA
CDR3 protein: CASSQDYRISGANVLTF
CDR3 DNA: TGTGCCAGCAGCCAAGATTATAGGATCTCTGGGGCCAACGTCCTGACTTTC

D gene: TRBD2
V gene: TRBV5-1
J gene: TRBJ2-3
clone size: NA
CDR3 protein: CASSPHTGLAVGTQYF
CDR3 DNA: TGCGCCAGCAGCCCGCACACGGGACTAGCGGTGGGTACGCAGTATTTT

D gene: NA
V gene: TRBV5-1
J gene: TRBJ2-1
clone size: NA
CDR3 protein: CASSGDTYNEQFF
CDR3 DNA: TGCGCCAGCAGCGGGGACACCTACAATGAGCAGTTCTTC

D gene: NA
V gene: TRBV7-2
J gene: TRBJ2-5
clone size: NA
CDR3 protein: CASSSGALREQETQYF
CDR3 DNA: TGTGCCAGCAGCTCCGGGGCCCTAAGAGAACAAGAGACCCAGTACTTC

D gene: TRBD2
V gene: TRBV29-1
J gene: TRBJ2-1
clone size: NA
CDR3 protein: CSASGWGSGAYNEQFF
CDR3 DNA: TGCAGCGCCTCTGGTTGGGGCAGCGGGGCTTACAATGAGCAGTTCTTC

D gene: NA
V gene: TRBV5-1
J gene: TRBJ2-5
clone size: NA
CDR3 protein: CASSLEGQETQYF
CDR3 DNA: TGCGCCAGCAGCTTGGAAGGGCAAGAGACCCAGTACTTC

D gene: NA
V gene: TRBV10-3
J gene: TRBJ1-4
clone size: NA
CDR3 protein: CAISDFMGEKLFF
CDR3 DNA: TGTGCCATCAGTGATTTTATGGGAGAAAAACTGTTTTTT

D gene: NA
V gene: TRBV7-2
J gene: TRBJ1-2
clone size: once
CDR3 protein: CASSRSVGGKNYGYTF
CDR3 DNA: TGTGCCAGCAGCCGGTCGGTGGGGGGAAAAAACTATGGCTACACCTTC

D gene: NA
V gene: TRBV14
J gene: TRBJ1-6
clone size: NA
CDR3 protein: CASKSGGGESSPLHF
CDR3 DNA: TGTGCCAGCAAATCCGGGGGTGGAGAGAGTTCACCCCTCCACTTT

D gene: TRBD1
V gene: TRBV2
J gene: TRBJ1-1
clone size: NA
CDR3 protein: CASRPDRGNTEAFF
CDR3 DNA: TGTGCCAGCCGACCGGACAGGGGGAACACTGAAGCTTTCTTT

D gene: TRBD2
V gene: TRBV25-1
J gene: TRBJ2-3
clone size: NA
CDR3 protein: CASSEAGGTDTQYF
CDR3 DNA: TGTGCCAGCAGTGAAGCGGGGGGCACAGATACGCAGTATTTT

D gene: TRBD2
V gene: TRBV5-4
J gene: TRBJ2-7
clone size: few
CDR3 protein: CASSLDSGAYEQYF
CDR3 DNA: TGTGCCAGCAGCTTGGACAGCGGGGCCTACGAGCAGTACTTC

D gene: NA
V gene: TRBV5-6
J gene: TRBJ2-7
clone size: NA
CDR3 protein: CASSLARWGPPYEQYF
CDR3 DNA: TGTGCCAGCAGCTTGGCCCGGTGGGGACCCCCCTACGAGCAGTACTTC

D gene: TRBD2
V gene: TRBV5-1
J gene: TRBJ2-1
clone size: NA
CDR3 protein: CASSLQGSGSGANEQFF
CDR3 DNA: TGCGCCAGCAGCTTACAGGGAAGCGGGAGTGGCGCCAATGAGCAGTTCTTC

D gene: TRBD2
V gene: TRBV27
J gene: TRBJ2-1
clone size: few
CDR3 protein: CASSFLAGGLNEQFF
CDR3 DNA: TGTGCCAGCAGTTTTCTAGCGGGAGGTCTCAATGAGCAGTTCTTC

D gene: NA
V gene: TRBV5-4
J gene: TRBJ2-3
clone size: NA
CDR3 protein: CASSHTDTQYF
CDR3 DNA: TGTGCCAGCAGCCACACAGATACGCAGTATTTT